This T cell receptor beta chain derives from a study of blood T cell repertoires in COVID-19. Study-wide context: From the United States, Italy and Spain came samples of acute and convalescent COVID-19. The cDNA or gDNA used as material had been derived from T cells, B-cell-depleted T cells, or PBMCs.

The CDR3 is 11 residues long. Trimming shortened V by 1 base and J by 5 bases, and 5 bases separated the two germline ends. CDR1 DFQATT and CDR2 SNEGSKA come from the germline V gene (reference sequence). The repertoire was sequenced with immunoSEQ multiplex PCR; TCRdb's copy has only in-frame clones and lacks some. The sample lists some 460,000 clones, 75% to 90% occurring once. The TCR sequence derives from a woman under 40 with acute or convalescent COVID-19. This chain uses TRBV20-1 with TRBJ2-5; D is unclear. Sequencing was carried out using peripheral blood. The CDR3 region is CSARGPETQYF. DNA for the CDR3: TGCAGTGCTAGAGGTCCGGAGACCCAGTACTTC.